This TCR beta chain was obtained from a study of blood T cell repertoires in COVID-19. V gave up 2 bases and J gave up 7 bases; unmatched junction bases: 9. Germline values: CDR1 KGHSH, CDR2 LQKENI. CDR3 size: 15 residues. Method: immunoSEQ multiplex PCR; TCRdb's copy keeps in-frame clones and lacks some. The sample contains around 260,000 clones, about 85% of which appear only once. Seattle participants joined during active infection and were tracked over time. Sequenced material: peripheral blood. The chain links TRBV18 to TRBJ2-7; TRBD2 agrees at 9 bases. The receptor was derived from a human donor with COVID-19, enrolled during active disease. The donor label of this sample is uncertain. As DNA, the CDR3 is TGTGCCAGCTCACCAACTAGCGGGTCCATGGGTGAGCAGTACTTC. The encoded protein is CASSPTSGSMGEQYF.